This T cell receptor beta chain is drawn from a study of T cells in Graves' hyperthyroidism and ophthalmopathy. Study-wide background: Initial diagnosis, before any treatment, was when peripheral blood was collected. Study-wide points: Using 13 V-J features, a model discriminated ophthalmopathy from stable hyperthyroidism. Most thyroid-expanded clonotypes above 0.001 were also found in blood.

About this clonotype itself: Its antigen is unidentified.

The V gene end was trimmed by 5 bases and the J gene end by 2 bases; junction bases not matched to a gene: 9. CDR3 length equals 16 residues. Germline CDR1 and CDR2: SEHNR and FQNEAQ (reference sequence). The PBMCs were sourced from fresh peripheral blood (approximately 10 ml). Amplified regions were TCR beta CDR3 sequences from RNA transcripts. The study used the HTBI primer set for a first-round RT-PCR of the TCR CDR3. Each CDR3 protein is one row after TCRdb ran MiXCR on the multiplex PCR reads. This sample carries hundreds of thousands of distinct CDR3 sequences, 20% of them seen once, and the ten largest clones take 34%.

Sequencing was carried out using blood. The chain recombines TRBV7-9 with TRBJ2-3, with 8 bases lining up with TRBD2. The TCR was taken from a man aged 25 to 45 with Graves' ophthalmopathy. The CDR3 bases are TGTGCCAGCAGCCACGAGAGCGGGAGCCTCACAGATACGCAGTATTTT. Translated, it gives CASSHESGSLTDTQYF.